The text below deals with one T cell receptor (beta chain). Its target is not known. These data come from a study of cytomegalovirus exposure and HLA in healthy donors. Trimming stripped 5 bases from V and 5 bases from J, with 13 bases between. Per the germline V gene, CDR1 is LGHNT and CDR2 is FRNRAP. The CDR3 length is 14 residues. The PCR contained 60 Vbeta and 13 Jbeta primers. Sequencing was performed with immunoSEQ multiplex PCR; in TCRdb, only in-frame clones are kept and a portion is missing. The sample lists about 140,000 clones, more than 75% occurring once. Points from the study as a whole: In vitro data verified a few CMV-associated chains as specific for CMV antigens. A previous analysis found most TCR beta V segments productive roughly 90% or roughly 30% of the time.

This clonotype was sampled from a man aged 18 to 29 in good health and CMV-seronegative. The J gene is TRBJ2-1, the V gene TRBV12-5, with D unclear. Sequencing was performed on PBMCs. The CDR3 DNA follows: TGTGCTAGTGGTCCAGGCGTGGGTAACAATGAGCAGTTCTTC. It specifies CASGPGVGNNEQFF.